Listed below are T cell receptor beta chains from one sample, sequenced in a study of early T cells in non-severe SARS-CoV-2 infection. From the 5' RACE reads, TCRdb called clonotypes with MiXCR, one entry per CDR3 protein. The sample consists of over 45,000 distinct CDR3 sequences, roughly 5.3% of them appearing once. Sequencing input: whole blood. These receptors originate from an adult who was a healthcare worker with PCR-confirmed SARS-CoV-2 infection or an uninfected control (not recorded which). The CDR3 runs from the conserved cysteine through the conserved F or W.

TRBV12-3/TRBV12-4 CASRNSLPGQGRETQYF
TRBV29-1 CSAPGQGTDTQYF
TRBV27 CASSFGQKNIQYF
TRBV2 CASSPWTGSYEQYF
TRBV18 CASSPQGQATEQYF
TRBV7-2 CASSWRVAQDEQYF
TRBV3-1 CASSPDRGNYGYTF
TRBV27 CASSLDSGTRETQYF
TRBV7-3 CASSRRLVQTQYF
TRBV6-2/TRBV6-3 CASVNGGSSYNEQFF
TRBV7-8 CASSLAVAGNTIYF
TRBV5-1 CASNRASGYEQYF
TRBV29-1 CSVVTGYGYTF
TRBV3-1 CASSRHLAKNIQYF
TRBV2 CASRAGTSGRSEQFF
TRBV18 CASSPTGRNTEAFF
TRBV7-3 CASSPRRVGDTEAFF
TRBV3-2 CASGGRALNIQYF
TRBV2 CARSSGGNQETQYF
TRBV10-2 CASSAGTTYEQYF
TRBV7-2 CASSLGRGSKRNEQFF
TRBV19 CASSIRGGSAYNEQFF
TRBV5-4 CASSGIGGQFNSYNEQFF
TRBV25-1 CASRDNGAAEAFF
TRBV20-1 CSARAASGKDEQYF
TRBV27 CASSLVGAGGSTDTQYF
TRBV6-2/TRBV6-3 CASSYSRAHQPQHF
TRBV9 CASSVAPSGNTGELFF
TRBV7-9 CASSLEALGGEQFF
TRBV5-6 CASSPIDRGETQYF
TRBV5-1 CASSLPGRQTQYF
TRBV5-4 CASKSGTVQETQYF
TRBV20-1 CSATPRLGIGTDTQYF
TRBV18 CASSSDFGTSGPRDEQFF
TRBV30 CAWDFRGREQYF
TRBV20-1 CSAIPGQNNEKLFF
TRBV10-3 CAISATSGETQYF
TRBV2 CASNYRTDTQYF
TRBV5-1 CASSLAVGSNTEVFF
TRBV7-2 CASSRGGTYEQYF
TRBV9 CASSATVGRNTEAFF
TRBV29-1 CSVVGGRGQETQYF
TRBV28 CASSSPSLAALNSPLHF
TRBV30 CAAKGDTEAFF
TRBV5-6 CASSDRSPGQETQYF
TRBV2 CASSGGGFSIDEQFF
TRBV29-1 CSVERQGAGELFF
TRBV14 CASSQAGSGNEQFF
TRBV6-1 CASSDTARSYGYTF
TRBV7-8 CASSLERDSYEQYF
TRBV7-9 CASTPLPDTEAFF
TRBV7-9 CASSPWDREGEKLFF